This T cell receptor (beta chain) is drawn from a study of Graves' ophthalmopathy and Graves' hyperthyroidism. Study information: The authors collected peripheral blood at initial diagnosis, before any treatment.

Study results and caveats: Most expanded clonotypes in thyroid above 0.001 frequency also showed up in blood.

TCR beta CDR3 amplification used RNA transcripts. RT-PCR in the first round used HTBI primers; a second-round multiplex PCR followed. MiXCR, run by TCRdb on the multiplex PCR reads, gives a single entry per CDR3 protein. The sample holds more than 550,000 distinct CDR3 sequences, over 40% seen once. At least ten counts were recorded for this clonotype. What it binds is unknown. Other autoimmune diseases, uncontrolled infections, pregnancy or lactation ruled patients out of participation. Germline CDR1 and CDR2: SGHVS and FQNEAQ. The CDR3 consists of 12 residues. The V gene lost 1 base and the J gene lost 7 bases, with 7 bases spanning the gap.

The receptor's source is an adult man with Graves' ophthalmopathy. This sequence joins TRBV7-8 and TRBJ1-2; D gene unclear. The sample consisted of peripheral blood. This CDR3 is CASSLGVFGYTF. The CDR3, as DNA: TGTGCCAGCAGCTTAGGGGTCTTTGGCTACACCTTC. Supplemented by reference TRBV7-8 and TRBJ1-2, the full variable domain reads GAGVSQSPRYKVAKRGQDVALRCDPISGHVSLFWYQQALGQGPEFLTYFQNEAQLDKSGLPSDRFFAERPEGSVSTLKIQRTQQEDSAVYLCASSLGVFGYTFGSGTRLTVV.